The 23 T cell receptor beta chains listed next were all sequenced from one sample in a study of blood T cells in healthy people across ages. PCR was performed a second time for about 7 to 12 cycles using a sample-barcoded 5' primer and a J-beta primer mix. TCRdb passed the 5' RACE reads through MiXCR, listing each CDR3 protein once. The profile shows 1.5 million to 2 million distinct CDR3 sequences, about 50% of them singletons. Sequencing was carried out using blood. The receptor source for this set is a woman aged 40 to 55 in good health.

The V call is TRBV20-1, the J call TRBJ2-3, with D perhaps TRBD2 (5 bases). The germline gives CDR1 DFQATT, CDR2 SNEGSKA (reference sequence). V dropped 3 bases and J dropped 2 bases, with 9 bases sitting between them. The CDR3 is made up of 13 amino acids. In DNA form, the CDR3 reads TGCAGTGCTAGCGCGAGGGACACAGATACGCAGTATTTT. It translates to CSASARDTDTQYF.

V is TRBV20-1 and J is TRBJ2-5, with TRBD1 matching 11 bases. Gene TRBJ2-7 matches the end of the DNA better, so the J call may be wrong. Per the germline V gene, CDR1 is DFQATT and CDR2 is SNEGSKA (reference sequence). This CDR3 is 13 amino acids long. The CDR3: CSCGQGARDEQYF. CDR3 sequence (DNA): TGCAGCTGCGGACAGGGGGCTAGGGACGAGCAGTACTTC.

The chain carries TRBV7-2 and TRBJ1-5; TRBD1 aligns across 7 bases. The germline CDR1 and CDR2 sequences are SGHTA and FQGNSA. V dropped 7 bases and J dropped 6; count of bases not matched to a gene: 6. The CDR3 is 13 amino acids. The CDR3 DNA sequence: TGTGCCAGCAACAACGACAGGGTTCAGCCCCAGCATTTT. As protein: CASNNDRVQPQHF.

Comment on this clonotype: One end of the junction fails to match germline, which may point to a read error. The CDR3 protein is CAGSSPRAAYGYTF. CDR3 in DNA: TGTGCCGGCAGCTCGCCTCGGGCGGCATATGGCTACACCTTC. The genes are TRBV11-2 and TRBJ1-2; D remains ambiguous. The germline CDR1 and CDR2 sequences are SGHAT and FQNNGV. CDR3 length: 14 residues. The full variable domain, in which reference TRBV11-2 and TRBJ1-2 provide the parts outside the CDR3, is EAGVAQSPRYKIIEKRQSVAFWCNPISGHATLYWYQQILGQGPKLLIQFQNNGVVDDSQLPKDRFSAERLKGVDSTLKIQPAKLEDSAVYLCAGSSPRAAYGYTFGSGTRLTVV.

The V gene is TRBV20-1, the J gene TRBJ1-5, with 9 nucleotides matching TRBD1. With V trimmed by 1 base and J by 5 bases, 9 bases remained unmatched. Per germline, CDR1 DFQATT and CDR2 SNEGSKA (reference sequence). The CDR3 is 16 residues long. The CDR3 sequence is CSARGHPGQGYQPQHF. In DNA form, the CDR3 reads TGCAGTGCTAGAGGACACCCGGGACAGGGTTATCAGCCCCAGCATTTT.

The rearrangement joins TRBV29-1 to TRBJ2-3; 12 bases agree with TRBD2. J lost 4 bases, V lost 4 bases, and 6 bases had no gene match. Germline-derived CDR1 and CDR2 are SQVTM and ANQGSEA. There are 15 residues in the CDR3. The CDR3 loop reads CSVGASGGAADTQYF. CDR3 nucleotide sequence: TGCAGCGTTGGGGCTAGCGGGGGGGCGGCAGATACGCAGTATTTT.

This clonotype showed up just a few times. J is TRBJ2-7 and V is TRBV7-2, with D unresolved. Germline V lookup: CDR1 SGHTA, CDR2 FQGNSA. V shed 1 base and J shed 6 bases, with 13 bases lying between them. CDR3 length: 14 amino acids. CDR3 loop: CASSLGVSTTEQYF. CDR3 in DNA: TGTGCCAGCAGCTTAGGAGTCAGTACTACCGAGCAGTACTTC.

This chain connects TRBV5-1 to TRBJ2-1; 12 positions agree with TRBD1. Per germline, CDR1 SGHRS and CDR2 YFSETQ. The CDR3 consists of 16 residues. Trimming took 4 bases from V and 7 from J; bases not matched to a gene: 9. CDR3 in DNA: TGCGCCAGCAGCCCCGGGGGACAGGGGGCGTTGAATGAGCAGTTCTTC. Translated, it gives CASSPGGQGALNEQFF.

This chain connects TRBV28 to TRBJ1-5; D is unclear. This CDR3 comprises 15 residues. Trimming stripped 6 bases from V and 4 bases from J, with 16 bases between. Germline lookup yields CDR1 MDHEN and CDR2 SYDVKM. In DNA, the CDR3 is TGTGCCAGCAGGACGCCGCGGGGAAAGAATCAGCCCCAGCATTTT. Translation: CASRTPRGKNQPQHF.

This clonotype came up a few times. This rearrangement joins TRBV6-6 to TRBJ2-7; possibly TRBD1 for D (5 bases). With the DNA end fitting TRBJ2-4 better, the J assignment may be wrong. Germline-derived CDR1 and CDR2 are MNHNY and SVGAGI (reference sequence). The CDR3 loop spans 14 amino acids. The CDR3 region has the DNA TGTGCCAGCAGCGCCACCGGACACGAAAACATTCAGTACTTC. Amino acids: CASSATGHENIQYF.

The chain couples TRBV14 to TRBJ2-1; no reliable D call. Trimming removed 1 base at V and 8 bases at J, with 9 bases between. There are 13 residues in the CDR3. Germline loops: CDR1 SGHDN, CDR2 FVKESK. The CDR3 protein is CASSQGAWYEQFF. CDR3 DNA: TGTGCCAGCAGCCAAGGGGCATGGTATGAGCAGTTCTTC.

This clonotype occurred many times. Here the CDR3 DNA reads TGTGCCAGCAGCTCAGGACTAGCTGGCGAGCAGTACTTC. This encodes CASSSGLAGEQYF. V and J are TRBV7-2 and TRBJ2-7; TRBD2 matches at 8 bases. The V gene end was trimmed by 4 bases and the J gene end by 6 bases; junction bases not matched to a gene: 5. This CDR3 is 13 amino acids long. Per germline, CDR1 SGHTA and CDR2 FQGNSA.

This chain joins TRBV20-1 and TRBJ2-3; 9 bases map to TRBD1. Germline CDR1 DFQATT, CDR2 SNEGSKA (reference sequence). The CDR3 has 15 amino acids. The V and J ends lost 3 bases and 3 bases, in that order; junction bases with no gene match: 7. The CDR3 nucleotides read TGCAGTGCTAGCTGGCGACAGGGGGGTACAGATACGCAGTATTTT. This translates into CSASWRQGGTDTQYF.

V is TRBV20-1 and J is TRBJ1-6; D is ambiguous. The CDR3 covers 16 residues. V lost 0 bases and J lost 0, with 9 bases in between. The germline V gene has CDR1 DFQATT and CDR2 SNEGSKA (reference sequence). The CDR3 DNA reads TGCAGTGCTAGAGACCGACAAAGCTCCTATAATTCACCCCTCCACTTT. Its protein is CSARDRQSSYNSPLHF.

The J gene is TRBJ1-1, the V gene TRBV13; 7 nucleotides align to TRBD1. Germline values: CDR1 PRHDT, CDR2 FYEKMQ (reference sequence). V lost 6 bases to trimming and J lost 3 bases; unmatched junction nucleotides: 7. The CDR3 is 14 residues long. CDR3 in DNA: TGTGCCAGCAGACGACAGGGATGGGACACTGAAGCTTTCTTT. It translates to CASRRQGWDTEAFF. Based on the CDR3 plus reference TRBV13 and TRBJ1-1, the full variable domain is AAGVIQSPRHLIKEKRETATLKCYPIPRHDTVYWYQQGPGQDPQFLISFYEKMQSDKGSIPDRFSAQQFSDYHSELNMSSLELGDSALYFCASRRQGWDTEAFFGQGTRLTVV.

For the CDR3, the DNA is TGTGCCAGCAGCTACTTGGGGTCGGAAGAGACCCAGTACTTC. Residues: CASSYLGSEETQYF. The chain combines TRBV7-2 with TRBJ2-5; D unclear. V shed 4 bases and J shed 3 bases, with 12 bases lying between them. The CDR3 extends over 14 amino acids. Germline V lookup: CDR1 SGHTA, CDR2 FQGNSA.

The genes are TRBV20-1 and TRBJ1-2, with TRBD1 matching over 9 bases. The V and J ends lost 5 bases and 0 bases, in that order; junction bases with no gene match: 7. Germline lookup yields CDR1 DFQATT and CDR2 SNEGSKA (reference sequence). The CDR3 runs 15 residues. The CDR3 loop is CSAPDRGRSNYGYTF. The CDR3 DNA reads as TGCAGTGCTCCGGACAGGGGAAGGTCTAACTATGGCTACACCTTC.

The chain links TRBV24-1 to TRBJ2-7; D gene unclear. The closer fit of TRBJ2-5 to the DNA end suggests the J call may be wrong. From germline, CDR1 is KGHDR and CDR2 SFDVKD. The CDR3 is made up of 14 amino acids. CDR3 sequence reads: CATSSYGPGETQYF. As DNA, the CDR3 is TGTGCCACCAGTTCTTACGGCCCGGGAGAGACCCAGTACTTC.

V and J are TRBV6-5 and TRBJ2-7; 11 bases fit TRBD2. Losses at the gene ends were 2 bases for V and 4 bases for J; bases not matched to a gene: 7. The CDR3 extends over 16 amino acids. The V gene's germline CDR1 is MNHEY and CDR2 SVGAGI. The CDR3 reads CASSYTLTSGGYEQYF. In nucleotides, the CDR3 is TGTGCCAGCAGTTACACCCTTACTAGCGGGGGATACGAGCAGTACTTC.

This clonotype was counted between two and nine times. CDR3 bases: TGCAGTGCTAGAGGAAAGACTAGCGGGGGGGCAGAGACCCAGTACTTC. Translated: CSARGKTSGGAETQYF. The V and J genes are TRBV20-1 and TRBJ2-5; 14 nucleotides line up with TRBD2. V lost 1 base, J lost 4 bases, and 5 bases stayed unmatched. The CDR3 is 16 amino acids. The germline V gene encodes CDR1 DFQATT and CDR2 SNEGSKA (reference sequence).

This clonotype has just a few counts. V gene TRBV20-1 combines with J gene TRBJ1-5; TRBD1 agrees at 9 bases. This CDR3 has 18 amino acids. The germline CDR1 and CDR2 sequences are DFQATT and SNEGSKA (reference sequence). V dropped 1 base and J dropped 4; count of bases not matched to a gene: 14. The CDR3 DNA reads TGCAGTGCTAGAGTGCGGGGGACAGGGATGTTGCGAAATCAGCCCCAGCATTTT. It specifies CSARVRGTGMLRNQPQHF.

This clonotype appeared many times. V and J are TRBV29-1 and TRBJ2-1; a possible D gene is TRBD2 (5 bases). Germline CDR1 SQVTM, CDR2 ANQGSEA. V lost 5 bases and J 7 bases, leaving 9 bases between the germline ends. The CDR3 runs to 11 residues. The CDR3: CSVHTGNEQFF. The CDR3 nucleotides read TGCAGCGTTCATACGGGGAATGAGCAGTTCTTC.

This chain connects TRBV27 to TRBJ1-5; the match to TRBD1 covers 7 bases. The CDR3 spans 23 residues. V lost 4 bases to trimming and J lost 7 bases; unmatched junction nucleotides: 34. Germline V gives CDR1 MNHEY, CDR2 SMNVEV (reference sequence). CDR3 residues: CASSSGTACCGGWVQVWDQPQHF. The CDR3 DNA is TGTGCCAGCAGTTCCGGGACAGCCTGTTGTGGGGGTTGGGTTCAGGTATGGGACCAGCCCCAGCATTTT.